The 9 T cell receptor beta chains reported below all come from one sample, sequenced in a study of T cell repertoires in cytomegalovirus infection. These receptors lack a known antigen. TCRdb re-analysed the reads in MiXCR, keeping a single row per CDR3 protein. The sample includes about 130,000 distinct CDR3 sequences, 30% to 40% of them seen just once. The material sequenced was CD8+ T cells from cultured PBMCs, taken from culture after CMV antigen stimulation. These TCRs come from a human donor in good health (CMV status not recorded). Some clones in this sample may be carry-over from other donors' samples.

The chain employs TRBV28 and TRBJ1-1; D is perhaps TRBD1 (6 bases). With 7 bases removed from V and 0 bases from J, the gap between germline ends came to 12 bases. Germline CDR1 is MDHEN and CDR2 is SYDVKM. The CDR3 consists of 14 residues. CDR3 in amino acids: CASNSGVMNTEAFF. DNA of the CDR3: TGTGCCAGCAACTCAGGGGTTATGAACACTGAAGCTTTCTTT.

The CDR3 DNA sequence: TGCGCCAGCAGCCAAGGGCCACCGGGACAGGGATTCTACGAGCAGTACTTC. Encoded protein: CASSQGPPGQGFYEQYF. The chain is built from TRBV4-1 and TRBJ2-7, with 9 bases fitting TRBD1. There are 17 residues in the CDR3. V lost 1 base and J lost 3; bases outside the gene matches: 10. Germline V gene data show CDR1 as MGHRA and CDR2 as YSYEKL.

This clonotype was seen a few times. CDR3 amino acids: CASSLIGTEAFF. CDR3 bases: TGTGCCAGCAGCTTGATAGGGACTGAAGCTTTCTTT. This sequence joins TRBV5-6 and TRBJ1-1, with D unclear. With 1 base removed from V and 5 bases from J, the gap between germline ends came to 6 bases. Germline CDR1 is SGHDT and CDR2 is YYEEEE. CDR3 size: 12 residues.

This clonotype was seen many times. The chain joins TRBV4-1 to TRBJ2-7; possible D gene TRBD1, 6 bases. CDR1 is MGHRA and CDR2 is YSYEKL in the germline V gene. The CDR3 runs to 16 residues. V lost 2 bases, J lost 3 bases, and 17 bases lay in between. The CDR3 loop is CASSQTLTGRYYEQYF. The CDR3 bases are TGCGCCAGCAGCCAAACCCTTACAGGGAGATACTACGAGCAGTACTTC.

There are a few counts of this clonotype. The chain combines TRBV10-3 with TRBJ2-7, with a tentative D call TRBD1 (5 bases). The V gene's germline CDR1 is ENHRY and CDR2 SYGVKD. The V end was cut by 7 bases, the J end by 0 bases, with 13 bases between. The CDR3 loop spans 14 amino acids. DNA of the CDR3: TGTGCCATCACCGACCCCAGGGACTCCTACGAGCAGTACTTC. It translates to CAITDPRDSYEQYF.

The chain employs TRBV6-4 and TRBJ2-5; 10 bases align to TRBD1. CDR1 MRHNA and CDR2 SNTAGT come from the germline V gene. The length of the CDR3 is 18 residues. The junction had 9 bases not matched to a gene; V was cut back by 2 bases and J by 0 bases. CDR3 protein: CASSDLSGTGVYQETQYF. The CDR3 bases are TGTGCCAGCAGTGACCTGTCCGGGACAGGGGTTTACCAAGAGACCCAGTACTTC.

This CDR3 is CASSLTGFGQETQYF. The CDR3 DNA reads TGTGCCAGCAGTTTAACCGGGTTCGGGCAAGAGACCCAGTACTTC. The chain is built from TRBV27 and TRBJ2-5; D unclear. CDR3 length: 15 amino acids. Trimming shortened V by 2 bases and J by 2 bases, and 12 bases separated the two germline ends. Germline V gene sequence: CDR1 MNHEY, CDR2 SMNVEV (reference sequence).

This clonotype appeared a few times. The rearrangement uses TRBV2 and TRBJ2-5; TRBD1 agrees at 7 bases. The germline V gene encodes CDR1 SNHLY and CDR2 FYNNEI. CDR3 length: 14 amino acids. The V segment lost 6 bases and the J segment 5 bases; nucleotides outside the gene matches: 9. The CDR3 spells CASSGTDGGETQYF. CDR3 bases: TGTGCCAGCAGCGGGACAGACGGCGGTGAGACCCAGTACTTC.

The chain couples TRBV28 to TRBJ2-1; 8 nucleotides match TRBD1. The CDR3 length is 14 residues. V lost 7 bases, J lost 13 bases, and 15 bases stayed unmatched. Germline CDR1 reads MDHEN; CDR2 reads SYDVKM. The CDR3 DNA reads as TGTGCCAGCACCAAACCTCAAGACAGGGGTCGACAGTTCTTC. Protein: CASTKPQDRGRQFF.